This entry features one T cell receptor (beta chain) sequence. V gave up 6 bases and J gave up 0 bases, with 15 bases separating them. Germline V gene sequence: CDR1 SGHTA, CDR2 FQGNSA. The CDR3 sequence is 15 residues long. This sample is drawn from a study of blood T cell repertoires in COVID-19. Original processing notes: By means of reference gene primer amplification, nucleated cell counts were estimated. TCRdb's table, derived via immunoSEQ multiplex PCR, lists solely in-frame clones and lacks some. Clone size and the V and J calls come from that table; the DNA yielded D and trimming. Altogether 190,000 or so clones are present, 70% to 85% being singletons, with the ten largest covering roughly 9.8%.

The sequence derives from an elderly woman with acute or convalescent COVID-19. Sequencing was performed on peripheral blood. J is TRBJ2-7 and V is TRBV7-2; possible D gene TRBD2, 6 bases. The CDR3 bases are TGTGCCAGCAGGTCGACTGGGAGGAGCTCCTACGAGCAGTACTTC. Amino acid sequence: CASRSTGRSSYEQYF.